This T cell receptor (beta chain) was identified during a study of T cell responses to AZD1222 COVID-19 vaccine. Clones were read by immunoSEQ multiplex PCR, and TCRdb kept only the in-frame ones, dropping some. Among about 87,000 clones listed, around 90% were seen once. This clone was detected only once. Its antigen is currently unknown. General study findings and limits: Clonal diversity was possibly underestimated, and white British individuals and females predominated among donors. Repertoire samples came only from after the peak T cell response. Spike as a whole was targeted by vaccine-associated CD4 TCRs, dominant at 160-218 and 743-854. The number of AZD1222 recipients seropositive at baseline was only 5 to 7.

This CDR3 is 15 amino acids long. Germline V gives CDR1 SGHTA, CDR2 FQGNSA. Trimming took off 5 bases at V and 8 bases at J, with 21 bases between the two ends. The genes are TRBV7-2 and TRBJ1-2; the D is unclear. The material was peripheral blood, obtained on day 0 of AZD1222 vaccination. The clonotype comes from an adult in good health. The CDR3 spells CASSPTSVRMPGYTF. The CDR3 nucleotides are TGTGCCAGCAGCCCAACCTCCGTAAGGATGCCGGGCTACACCTTC.